This TCR beta chain was recovered during a study of blood T cell repertoires in COVID-19. About the research overall: In each case, the material was cDNA or gDNA derived from T cells, B-cell-depleted T cells, or PBMCs.

The CDR3 extends over 13 amino acids. V lost 6 bases, J lost 4 bases, and 10 bases lay in between. CDR1 is LNHDA and CDR2 is SQIVND in the germline V gene (reference sequence). Only in-frame clones appear in the TCRdb table, and some are missing; sequencing was by immunoSEQ multiplex PCR. The data show nearly 80,000 clones, over 80% seen once. Sequenced material: peripheral blood. The rearrangement uses TRBV19 and TRBJ2-1; possibly TRBD2 for D (5 bases). The receptor was isolated from a man over 45 with acute or convalescent COVID-19. The DNA of the CDR3 is TGTGCCAGTAGCCCCAGGAGGTACAATGAGCAGTTCTTC. Protein sequence: CASSPRRYNEQFF.